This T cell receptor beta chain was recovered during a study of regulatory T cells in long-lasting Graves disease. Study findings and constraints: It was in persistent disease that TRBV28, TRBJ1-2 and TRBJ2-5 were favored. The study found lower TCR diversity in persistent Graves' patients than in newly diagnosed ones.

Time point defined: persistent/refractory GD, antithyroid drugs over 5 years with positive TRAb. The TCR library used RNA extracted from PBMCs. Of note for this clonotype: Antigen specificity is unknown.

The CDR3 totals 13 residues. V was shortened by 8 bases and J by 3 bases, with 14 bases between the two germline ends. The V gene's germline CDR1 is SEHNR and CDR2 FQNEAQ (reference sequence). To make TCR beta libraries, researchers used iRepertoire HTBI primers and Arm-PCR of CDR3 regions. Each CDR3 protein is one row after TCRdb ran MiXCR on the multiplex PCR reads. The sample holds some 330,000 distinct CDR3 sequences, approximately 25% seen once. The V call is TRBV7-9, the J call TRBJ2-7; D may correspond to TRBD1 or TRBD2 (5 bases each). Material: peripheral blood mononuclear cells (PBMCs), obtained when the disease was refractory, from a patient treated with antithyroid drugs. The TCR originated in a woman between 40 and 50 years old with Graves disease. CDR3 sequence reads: CASGGRGDYEQYF. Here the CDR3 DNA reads TGTGCCAGCGGGGGACGGGGAGACTACGAGCAGTACTTC.